The next 7 T cell receptor beta chains were all read from a single sample in a study of cytomegalovirus exposure and HLA in healthy donors. The PCR used 60 Vbeta and 13 Jbeta primers. Clones were read by immunoSEQ multiplex PCR, and TCRdb kept only the in-frame ones, dropping some. The sample lists under 150,000 clones, 75% to 90% seen once, with under 7% in the top ten. The sample comprised PBMCs. The source of these receptors is a woman in her twenties or thirties in good health and CMV-seropositive.

This clone was counted a single time. The chain joins TRBV28 to TRBJ2-1; 10 nucleotides align to TRBD2. The trim removed 6 bases at V and 12 bases at J, leaving 14 bases unmatched. The germline gives CDR1 MDHEN, CDR2 SYDVKM. The CDR3 is made up of 15 amino acids. DNA for the CDR3: TGTGCCAGCAGCCCCTCGGGGCCACTAGCGGGGCTGCAGTTCTTC. Translated: CASSPSGPLAGLQFF.

CDR3 coding DNA: TGCAGCGGCGGGTCGGGGGAAGGTGGTGAGCAGTTCTTC. It yields the protein CSGGSGEGGEQFF. The chain links TRBV29-1 to TRBJ2-1, with a weak D call TRBD2 (6 bases). Germline loops: CDR1 SQVTM, CDR2 ANQGSEA. The CDR3 is 13 residues long. Trimming removed 7 bases at V and 9 bases at J, with 19 bases between.

The J gene is TRBJ2-1, the V gene TRBV28; 11 nucleotides line up with TRBD2. V dropped 5 bases and J dropped 8; count of bases not matched to a gene: 8. The CDR3 totals 15 residues. Per germline, CDR1 MDHEN and CDR2 SYDVKM. CDR3 nucleotides: TGTGCCAGCAGTCCTGGACTAGCGGGTTTCCATGAGCAGTTCTTC. Protein: CASSPGLAGFHEQFF. Combining the CDR3 with reference TRBV28 and TRBJ2-1 gives the whole variable domain DVKVTQSSRYLVKRTGEKVFLECVQDMDHENMFWYRQDPGLGLRLIYFSYDVKMKEKGDIPEGYSVSREKKERFSLILESASTNQTSMYLCASSPGLAGFHEQFFGPGTRLTVL.

This chain joins TRBV18 and TRBJ1-2; possibly TRBD1 for D (5 bases). The CDR3 contains 13 residues. Trimming took 3 bases from V and 2 from J, leaving 7 bases between them. Germline assignment: CDR1 KGHSH and CDR2 LQKENI. This CDR3 is CASSPQGNYGYTF. The CDR3 DNA reads TGTGCCAGCTCACCCCAGGGAAACTATGGCTACACCTTC.

The chain couples TRBV2 to TRBJ2-2; D unclear. CDR1 is SNHLY, CDR2 FYNNEI, per germline. V was clipped by 4 bases and J by 1 base, with 4 bases between them. CDR3 length: 13 residues. The CDR3 DNA reads as TGTGCCAGCAGTGGGCTGAACACCGGGGAGCTGTTTTTT. Encoded protein: CASSGLNTGELFF.

By frequency in the sample, this clone is medium-sized. The gene calls are TRBV7-9 and TRBJ2-3, with a possible D match to TRBD2 (6 bases). CDR1 is SEHNR and CDR2 is FQNEAQ in the germline V gene (reference sequence). Between the trimmed V and J ends, which lost 5 bases and 5 bases, there was a span of 17 bases. The CDR3 has 15 residues. This chain's CDR3 is CASSRGSSAEDTQYF. CDR3 DNA sequence: TGTGCCAGCAGCAGAGGCTCTAGCGCGGAAGATACGCAGTATTTT.

The chain links TRBV29-1 to TRBJ2-5; TRBD2 agrees at 13 bases. V gave up 7 bases and J gave up 3 bases; unmatched junction bases: 11. CDR3 length: 16 residues. Germline V gene data show CDR1 as SQVTM and CDR2 as ANQGSEA. CDR3 sequence: CSARGLAGEVKETQYF. Here the CDR3 DNA reads TGCAGCGCCCGAGGACTAGCGGGAGAGGTGAAAGAGACCCAGTACTTC. The full variable domain, with the rest looked up from reference TRBV29-1 and TRBJ2-5, is SAVISQKPSRDICQRGTSLTIQCQVDSQVTMMFWYRQQPGQSLTLIATANQGSEATYESGFVIDKFPISRPNLTFSTLTVSNMSPEDSSIYLCSARGLAGEVKETQYFGPGTRLLVL.